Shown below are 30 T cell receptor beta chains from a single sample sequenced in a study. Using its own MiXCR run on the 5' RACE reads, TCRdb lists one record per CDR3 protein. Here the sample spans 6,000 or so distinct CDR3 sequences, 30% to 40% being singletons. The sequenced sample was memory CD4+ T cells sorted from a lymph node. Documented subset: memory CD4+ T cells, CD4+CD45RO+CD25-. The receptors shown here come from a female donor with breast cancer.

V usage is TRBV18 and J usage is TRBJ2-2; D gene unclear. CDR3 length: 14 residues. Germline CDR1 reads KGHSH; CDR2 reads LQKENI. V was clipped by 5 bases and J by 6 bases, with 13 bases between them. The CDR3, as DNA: TGTGCCAGCTCAAAACTTCCGGGCGCCGGGGAGCTGTTTTTT. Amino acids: CASSKLPGAGELFF. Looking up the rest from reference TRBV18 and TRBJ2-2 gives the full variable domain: NAGVMQNPRHLVRRRGQEARLRCSPMKGHSHVYWYRQLPEEGLKFMVYLQKENIIDESGMPKERFSAEFPKEGPSILRIQQVVRGDSAAYFCASSKLPGAGELFFGEGSRLTVL.

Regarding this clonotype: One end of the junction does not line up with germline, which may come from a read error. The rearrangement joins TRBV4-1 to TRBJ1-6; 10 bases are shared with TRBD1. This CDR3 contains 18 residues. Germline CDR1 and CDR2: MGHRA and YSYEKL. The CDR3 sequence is CASSQGQGTRWGNPPLHF. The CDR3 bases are TGCGCCAGTAGCCAGGGACAGGGGACGAGGTGGGGGAATCCACCCCTCCATTTT.

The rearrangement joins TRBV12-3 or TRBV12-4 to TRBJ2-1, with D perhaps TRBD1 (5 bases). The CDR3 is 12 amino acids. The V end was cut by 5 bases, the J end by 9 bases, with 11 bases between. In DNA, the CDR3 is TGTGCCAGCAGTCGCCACAGGACTGAGCAGTTCTTC. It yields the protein CASSRHRTEQFF.

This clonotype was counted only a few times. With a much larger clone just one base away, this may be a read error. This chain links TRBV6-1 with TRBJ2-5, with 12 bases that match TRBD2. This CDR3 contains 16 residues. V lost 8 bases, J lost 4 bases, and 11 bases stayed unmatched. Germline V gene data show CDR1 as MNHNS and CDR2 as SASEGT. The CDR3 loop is CASGTRLAGDSETQYF. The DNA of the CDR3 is TGTGCCAGCGGTACTCGACTAGCGGGAGATTCAGAGACCCAGTACTTC.

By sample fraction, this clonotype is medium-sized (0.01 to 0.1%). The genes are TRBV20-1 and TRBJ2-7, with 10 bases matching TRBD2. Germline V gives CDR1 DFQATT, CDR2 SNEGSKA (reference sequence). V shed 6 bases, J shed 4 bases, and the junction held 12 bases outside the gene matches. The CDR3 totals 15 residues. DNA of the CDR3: TGCAGTGCCGCCCAACCTAGCGGGAGAGGATACGAGCAGTACTTC. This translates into CSAAQPSGRGYEQYF.

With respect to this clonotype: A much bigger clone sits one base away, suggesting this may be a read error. Here the CDR3 DNA reads TGCGCCAGCAGCTTGGGCCCGAAAAGCACAGATGCGCAGTATTTT. Its translation is CASSLGPKSTDAQYF. The chain couples TRBV5-1 to TRBJ2-3; D not resolved. The CDR3 is made up of 15 amino acids. Germline V gene lookup returns CDR1 SGHRS and CDR2 YFSETQ.

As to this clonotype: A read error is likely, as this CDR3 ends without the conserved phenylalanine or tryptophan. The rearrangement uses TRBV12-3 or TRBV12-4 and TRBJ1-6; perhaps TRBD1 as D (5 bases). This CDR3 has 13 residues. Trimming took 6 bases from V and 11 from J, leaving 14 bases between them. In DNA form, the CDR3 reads TGTGCCAGCAGATTGCAGGGTTACACACCCCTCCACATT. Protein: CASRLQGYTPLHI.

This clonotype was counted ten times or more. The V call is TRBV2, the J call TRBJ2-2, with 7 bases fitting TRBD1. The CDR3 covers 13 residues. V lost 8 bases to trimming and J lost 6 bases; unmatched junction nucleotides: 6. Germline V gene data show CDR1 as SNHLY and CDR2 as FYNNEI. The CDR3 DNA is TGTGCCAGCGTCTCAGGGGGTGCCGGGGAGCTGTTTTTT. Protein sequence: CASVSGGAGELFF. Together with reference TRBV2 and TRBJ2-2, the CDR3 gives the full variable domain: EPEVTQTPSHQVTQMGQEVILRCVPISNHLYFYWYRQILGQKVEFLVSFYNNEISEKSEIFDDQFSVERPDGSNFTLKIRSTKLEDSAMYFCASVSGGAGELFFGEGSRLTVL.

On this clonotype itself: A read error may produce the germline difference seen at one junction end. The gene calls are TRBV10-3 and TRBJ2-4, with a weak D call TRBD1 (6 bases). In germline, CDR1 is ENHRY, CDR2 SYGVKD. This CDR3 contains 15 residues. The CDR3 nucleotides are TGCGCCATCAGTGAGGGACCGAGGGACAAAAACATTCAGGACTTC. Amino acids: CAISEGPRDKNIQDF.

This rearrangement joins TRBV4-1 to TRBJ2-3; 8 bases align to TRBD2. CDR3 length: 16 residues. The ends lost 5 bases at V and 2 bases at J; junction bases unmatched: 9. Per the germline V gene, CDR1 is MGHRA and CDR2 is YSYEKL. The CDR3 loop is CASSERSGSITDTQYF. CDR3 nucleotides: TGCGCCAGCAGCGAACGGAGCGGGAGTATCACAGATACGCAGTATTTT.

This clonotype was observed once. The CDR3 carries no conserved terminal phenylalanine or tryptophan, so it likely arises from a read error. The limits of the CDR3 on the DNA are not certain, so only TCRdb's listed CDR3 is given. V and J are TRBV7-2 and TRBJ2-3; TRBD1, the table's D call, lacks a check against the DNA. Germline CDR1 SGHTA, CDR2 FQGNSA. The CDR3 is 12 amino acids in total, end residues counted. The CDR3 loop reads CASSLATALSYV.

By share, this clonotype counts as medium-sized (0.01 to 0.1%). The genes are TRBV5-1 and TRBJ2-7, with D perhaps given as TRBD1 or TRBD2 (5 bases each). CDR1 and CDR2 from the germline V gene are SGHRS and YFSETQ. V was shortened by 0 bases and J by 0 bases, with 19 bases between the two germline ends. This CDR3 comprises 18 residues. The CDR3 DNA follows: TGCGCCAGCAGCTTGGCTCCGAGGGGTAGAGCAAGCTCCTACGAGCAGTACTTC. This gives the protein CASSLAPRGRASSYEQYF.

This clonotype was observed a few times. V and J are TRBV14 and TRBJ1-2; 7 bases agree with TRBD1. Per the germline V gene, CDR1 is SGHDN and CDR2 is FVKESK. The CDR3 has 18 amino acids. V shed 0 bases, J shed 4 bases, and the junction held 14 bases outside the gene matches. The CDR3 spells CASSQDQDRHDSVYGYTF. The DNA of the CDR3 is TGTGCCAGCAGCCAAGATCAGGACAGGCATGATTCCGTCTATGGCTACACCTTC.

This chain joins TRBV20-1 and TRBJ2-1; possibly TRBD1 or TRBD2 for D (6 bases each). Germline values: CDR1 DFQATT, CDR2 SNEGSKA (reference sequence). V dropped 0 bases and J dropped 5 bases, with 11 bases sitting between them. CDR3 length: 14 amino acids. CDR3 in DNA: TGCAGTGCTAGAGAGGGGGGCGCCCACAATGAGCAGTTCTTC. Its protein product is CSAREGGAHNEQFF.

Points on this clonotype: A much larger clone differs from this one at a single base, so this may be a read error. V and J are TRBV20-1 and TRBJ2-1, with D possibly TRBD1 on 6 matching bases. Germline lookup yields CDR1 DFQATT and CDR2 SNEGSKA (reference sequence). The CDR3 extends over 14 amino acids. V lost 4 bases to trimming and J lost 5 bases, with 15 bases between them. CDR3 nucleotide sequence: TGCAGTGCTAAGGAAGGGGGAGACAACAATGAGCAGTTCTTC. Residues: CSAKEGGDNNEQFF.

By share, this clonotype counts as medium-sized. This CDR3 reads CASSLDRQGGYTF. Here the CDR3 DNA reads TGTGCCAGCAGCTTAGATAGGCAGGGCGGCTACACCTTC. The chain uses TRBV11-3 and TRBJ1-2; tentatively, D is TRBD1 (5 bases). The V and J ends lost 0 bases and 8 bases respectively, with 10 bases between them. This CDR3 spans 13 amino acids. Germline V gene sequence: CDR1 SGHNT, CDR2 YENEEA.

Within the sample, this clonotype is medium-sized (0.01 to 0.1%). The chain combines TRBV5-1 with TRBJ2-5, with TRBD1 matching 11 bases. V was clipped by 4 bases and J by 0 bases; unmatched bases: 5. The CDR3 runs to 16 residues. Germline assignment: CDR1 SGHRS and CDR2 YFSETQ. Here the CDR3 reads CASSVRDRGYQETQYF. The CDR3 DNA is TGCGCCAGCAGCGTCCGGGACAGGGGGTACCAAGAGACCCAGTACTTC.

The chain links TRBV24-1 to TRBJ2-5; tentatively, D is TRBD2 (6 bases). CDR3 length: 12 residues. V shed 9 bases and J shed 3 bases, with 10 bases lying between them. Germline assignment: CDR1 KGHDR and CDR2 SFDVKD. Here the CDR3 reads CATATGEETQYF. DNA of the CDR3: TGTGCCACCGCAACGGGGGAAGAGACCCAGTACTTC.

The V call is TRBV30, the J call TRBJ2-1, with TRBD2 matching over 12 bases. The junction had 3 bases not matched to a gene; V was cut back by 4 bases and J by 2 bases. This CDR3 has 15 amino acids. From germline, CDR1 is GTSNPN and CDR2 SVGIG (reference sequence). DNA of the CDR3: TGTGCCTGGAATCTAGCGGGAGGGCCCTACAATGAGCAGTTCTTC. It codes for CAWNLAGGPYNEQFF.

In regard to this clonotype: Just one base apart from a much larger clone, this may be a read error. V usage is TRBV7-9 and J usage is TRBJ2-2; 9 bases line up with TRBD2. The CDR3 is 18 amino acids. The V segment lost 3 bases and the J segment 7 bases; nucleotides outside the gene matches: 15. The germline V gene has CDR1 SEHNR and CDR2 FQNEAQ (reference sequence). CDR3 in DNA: TGTGCCAGCAGCTTGGGGACTAGCAGGAGAAGGGAAGGCGGGGAGCTGTTTTTT. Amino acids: CASSLGTSRRREGGELFF.

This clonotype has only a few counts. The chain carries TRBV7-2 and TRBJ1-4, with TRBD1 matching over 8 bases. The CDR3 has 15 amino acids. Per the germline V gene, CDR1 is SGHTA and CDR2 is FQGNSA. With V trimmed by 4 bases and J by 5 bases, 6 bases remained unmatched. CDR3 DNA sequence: TGTGCCAGCAGCTCCGTAGGACAGGGAAATGAAAAACTGTTTTTT. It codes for CASSSVGQGNEKLFF.

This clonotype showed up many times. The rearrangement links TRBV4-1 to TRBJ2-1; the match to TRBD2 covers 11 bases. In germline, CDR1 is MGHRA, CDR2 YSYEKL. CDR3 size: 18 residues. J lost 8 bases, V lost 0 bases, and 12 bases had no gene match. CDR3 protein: CASSQDGRLAGGHDEQFF. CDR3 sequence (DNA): TGCGCCAGCAGCCAAGATGGGAGGTTAGCGGGAGGGCATGATGAGCAGTTCTTC.

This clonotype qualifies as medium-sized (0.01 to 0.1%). The CDR3, as DNA: TGTGCCAGCAGCTTAGGGCCGGTTGGCTACACCTTC. This translates into CASSLGPVGYTF. This rearrangement joins TRBV7-8 to TRBJ1-2; D uncertain. V shed 1 base and J shed 7 bases, with 7 bases lying between them. The CDR3 extends over 12 amino acids. Germline V CDR1 and CDR2: SGHVS, FQNEAQ.

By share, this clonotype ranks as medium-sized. This CDR3 reads CASSEDSGSETQYF. Here the CDR3 DNA reads TGTGCCAGCAGCGAAGATAGCGGGAGTGAGACCCAGTACTTC. V is TRBV9 and J is TRBJ2-5; 9 bases are shared with TRBD2. CDR1 is SGDLS, CDR2 YYNGEE, per germline. The CDR3 spans 14 residues. V lost 3 bases and J lost 5; bases outside the gene matches: 5.

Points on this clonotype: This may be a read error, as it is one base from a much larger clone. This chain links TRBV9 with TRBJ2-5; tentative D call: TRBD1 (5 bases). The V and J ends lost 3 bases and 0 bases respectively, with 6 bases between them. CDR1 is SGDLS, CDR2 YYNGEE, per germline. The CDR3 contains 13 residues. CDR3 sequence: CASSAGYQETQYF. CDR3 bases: TGTGCCAGCAGCGCAGGGTACCAAGAGACCCAGTACTTC. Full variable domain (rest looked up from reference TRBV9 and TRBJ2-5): DSGVTQTPKHLITATGQRVTLRCSPRSGDLSVYWYQQSLDQGLQFLIQYYNGEERAKGNILERFSAQQFPDLHSELNLSSLELGDSALYFCASSAGYQETQYFGPGTRLLVL.

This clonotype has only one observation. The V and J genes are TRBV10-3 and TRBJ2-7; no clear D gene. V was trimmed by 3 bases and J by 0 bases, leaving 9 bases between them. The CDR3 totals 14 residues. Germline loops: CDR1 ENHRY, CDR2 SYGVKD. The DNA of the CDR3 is TGTGCCATCAGTGACTGGTGGAGCTCCTACGAGCAGTACTTC. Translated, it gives CAISDWWSSYEQYF.

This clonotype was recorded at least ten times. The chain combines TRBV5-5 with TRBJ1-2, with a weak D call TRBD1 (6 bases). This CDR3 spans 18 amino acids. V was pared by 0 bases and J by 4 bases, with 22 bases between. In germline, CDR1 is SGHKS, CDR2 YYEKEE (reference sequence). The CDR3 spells CASSLASLSLRGGYGYTF. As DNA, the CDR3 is TGTGCCAGCAGCTTGGCCTCCTTGAGCCTCAGAGGGGGCTATGGCTACACCTTC.

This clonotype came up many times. Written as DNA, the CDR3 is TGTGCCAGCAGCTCTCTTAGCGGGATTGATGAGCAGTTCTTC. This codes for CASSSLSGIDEQFF. The rearrangement joins TRBV7-3 to TRBJ2-1, with 8 positions matching TRBD2. Germline V lookup: CDR1 SGHTA, CDR2 FQGTGA. The CDR3 extends over 14 amino acids. Unmatched junction bases numbered 7, after V lost 4 bases and J lost 8 bases.

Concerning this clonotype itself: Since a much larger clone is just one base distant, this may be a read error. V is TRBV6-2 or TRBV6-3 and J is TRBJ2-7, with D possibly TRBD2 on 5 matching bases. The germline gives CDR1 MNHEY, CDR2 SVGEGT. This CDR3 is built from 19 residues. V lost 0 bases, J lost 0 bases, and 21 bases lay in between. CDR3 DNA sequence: TGTGCCAGCAGTTACTCTTCCGGGAAAGGGCTCATGCGCTCCTACGAGCAGTACTTC. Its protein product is CASSYSSGKGLMRSYEQYF.

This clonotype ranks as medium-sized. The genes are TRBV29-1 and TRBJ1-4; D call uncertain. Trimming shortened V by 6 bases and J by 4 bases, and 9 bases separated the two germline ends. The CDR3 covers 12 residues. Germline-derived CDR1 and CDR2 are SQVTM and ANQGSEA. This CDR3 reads CSVGEINEKLFF. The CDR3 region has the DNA TGCAGCGTGGGTGAAATTAATGAAAAACTGTTTTTT.